The 5 T cell receptor beta chains below all came from one sample that was sequenced in a study of T cell responses to AZD1222 COVID-19 vaccine. TCRdb keeps only in-frame clones here, not all; method: immunoSEQ multiplex PCR. The sample shows 90,000 to 130,000 clones, around 81% of them seen only once. The material was peripheral blood, obtained on day 0 of AZD1222 vaccination. Every receptor here comes from an adult in good health.

The gene calls are TRBV6-6 and TRBJ2-7; D might be TRBD2 (6 bases). V was pared by 5 bases and J by 6 bases, with 11 bases between. The V gene's germline CDR1 is MNHNY and CDR2 SVGAGI (reference sequence). The CDR3 is made up of 12 amino acids. The CDR3 nucleotides are TGTGCCAGCAGTCCCCACGGGGGCGAGCAGTACTTC. This codes for CASSPHGGEQYF.

The chain employs TRBV7-3 and TRBJ1-6, with 7 nucleotides matching TRBD1. Per the germline V gene, CDR1 is SGHTA and CDR2 is FQGTGA. The CDR3 spans 16 residues. J lost 9 bases, V lost 2 bases, and 10 bases had no gene match. The CDR3, as DNA: TGTGCCAGCAGCTTAGAGGGGGCAGGGGCCGGTTCACCCCTCCACTTT. Translated, it gives CASSLEGAGAGSPLHF.

J is TRBJ2-4 and V is TRBV20-1; weak D call: TRBD1 (5 bases). The CDR3 sequence is 11 residues long. V gave up 2 bases and J gave up 6 bases, with 5 bases separating them. From germline, CDR1 is DFQATT and CDR2 SNEGSKA (reference sequence). The chain's CDR3 is CSARTGNIQYF. The CDR3 bases are TGCAGTGCTAGAACAGGAAACATTCAGTACTTC.

The V gene is TRBV7-2, the J gene TRBJ2-7; D remains ambiguous. The CDR3 totals 16 residues. Germline-derived CDR1 and CDR2 are SGHTA and FQGNSA. Trimming shortened V by 5 bases and J by 0 bases, and 17 bases separated the two germline ends. The CDR3 nucleotides are TGTGCCAGCAGCGCAATTTCGGCAGTTATCTCCTACGAGCAGTACTTC. It yields the protein CASSAISAVISYEQYF.

The chain joins TRBV3-1 (or the pseudogene TRBV3-2) to TRBJ1-2; D ambiguous. Germline V lookup: CDR1 LGHDT, CDR2 YNNKEL (reference sequence). V was trimmed by 0 bases and J by 7 bases, leaving 12 bases between them. The CDR3 runs 14 residues. This chain's CDR3 is CASSQDRVRAGYTF. The DNA of the CDR3 is TGTGCCAGCAGCCAAGATCGTGTCCGGGCTGGCTACACCTTC.